These 11 T cell receptor beta chains came from one sample sequenced in a study of shared clonotypes between healthy human individuals. TCRdb's table, derived via immunoSEQ multiplex PCR, lists solely in-frame clones and lacks some. The table shows approximately 500,000 clones, with roughly 78% occurring only once. The sample was PBMCs. The origin of the receptors is a woman between 35 and 50 years old in good health. Some clones in this sample may be carry-over from other donors' samples.

The chain employs TRBV10-3 and TRBJ2-6, with D hard to call. The germline V and J ends were trimmed by 2 bases and 2 bases, with 10 bases remaining between them. Germline CDR1 and CDR2: ENHRY and SYGVKD. This CDR3 spans 16 amino acids. CDR3 residues: CAISEQSSAGANVLTF. The CDR3 DNA is TGTGCCATCAGTGAGCAGTCATCTGCTGGGGCCAACGTCCTGACTTTC.

This chain uses TRBV7-6 with TRBJ2-1, with 10 bases lining up with TRBD2. Trimming removed 3 bases from V and 6 bases from J; junction bases left unmatched: 5. From germline, CDR1 is SGHVS and CDR2 FNYEAQ. This CDR3 is 15 amino acids long. CDR3 coding DNA: TGTGCCAGCAGCTTTACTAGCGGGAAAACCAATGAGCAGTTCTTC. As protein: CASSFTSGKTNEQFF.

This clone has only one observation. In DNA, the CDR3 is TGTGCCAGCAGCTTGGGCCAGGGGGATGGCTACACCTTC. The encoded protein is CASSLGQGDGYTF. J is TRBJ1-2 and V is TRBV5-4; the match to TRBD1 covers 7 bases. Germline loops: CDR1 SGHNT, CDR2 YYREEE (reference sequence). V lost 0 bases, J lost 6 bases, and 2 bases stayed unmatched. The CDR3 covers 13 residues. Filled out from reference TRBV5-4 and TRBJ1-2, the complete variable domain reads ETGVTQSPTHLIKTRGQQVTLRCSSQSGHNTVSWYQQALGQGPQFIFQYYREEENGRGNFPPRFSGLQFPNYSSELNVNALELDDSALYLCASSLGQGDGYTFGSGTRLTVV.

The chain is built from TRBV19 and TRBJ2-2; D remains unclear. Trimming took 3 bases from V and 6 from J, leaving 8 bases between them. Germline V gives CDR1 LNHDA, CDR2 SQIVND (reference sequence). This CDR3 region has 13 residues. In DNA, the CDR3 is TGTGCCAGTAGTATCAGTTCGCCCGGGGAGCTGTTTTTT. Residues: CASSISSPGELFF.

This chain joins TRBV30 and TRBJ2-2, with 10 bases fitting TRBD1. Germline loops: CDR1 GTSNPN, CDR2 SVGIG (reference sequence). The ends lost 4 bases at V and 7 bases at J; junction bases unmatched: 9. The CDR3 totals 15 residues. The CDR3 loop is CAWKPDRGRSGELFF. The DNA for the CDR3 is TGTGCCTGGAAACCAGACAGGGGGCGTAGCGGGGAGCTGTTTTTT.

The chain employs TRBV27 and TRBJ2-5; a possible D gene is TRBD1 (6 bases). The ends were cut back, 5 bases at V and 5 bases at J, with 9 bases in the middle. CDR3 length: 12 amino acids. The V gene's germline CDR1 is MNHEY and CDR2 SMNVEV (reference sequence). CDR3 bases: TGTGCCAGCAGTACCACAGGGGAGACCCAGTACTTC. Residues: CASSTTGETQYF.

The genes are TRBV7-2 and TRBJ1-5; unclear D gene. The ends were cut back, 6 bases at V and 3 bases at J, with 9 bases in the middle. From germline, CDR1 is SGHTA and CDR2 FQGNSA. The CDR3 is made up of 13 amino acids. CDR3 sequence (DNA): TGTGCCAGCAGTCTGGCTATCAATCAGCCCCAGCATTTT. This encodes CASSLAINQPQHF.

With respect to this clone: The identical CDR3 is also encoded by other nucleotide sequences in the sample. The genes are TRBV5-6 and TRBJ2-3; D ambiguous. The ends were cut back, 2 bases at V and 2 bases at J, with 3 bases in the middle. CDR1 and CDR2 (germline): SGHDT, YYEEEE. The CDR3 covers 12 residues. The CDR3 DNA follows: TGTGCCAGCAGCTTCCTCACAGATACGCAGTATTTT. This sequence encodes CASSFLTDTQYF.

V usage is TRBV6-1 and J usage is TRBJ1-5; TRBD1 might be the D (5 bases). The CDR3 runs to 16 residues. V lost 3 bases and J 4 bases, leaving 16 bases between the germline ends. Germline CDR1 and CDR2: MNHNS and SASEGT. The CDR3 sequence: CASSDVRGAGNQPQHF. The CDR3 nucleotides read TGTGCCAGCAGTGACGTAAGGGGCGCCGGAAATCAGCCCCAGCATTTT.

This clone has a single count. V gene TRBV19 combines with J gene TRBJ1-1; TRBD1 aligns across 11 bases. The CDR3 covers 13 residues. Trimming cost V 9 bases and J 5 bases; bases outside gene matches: 5. CDR1 is LNHDA and CDR2 is SQIVND in the germline V gene (reference sequence). CDR3 residues: CASSGTGGTEAFF. As DNA, the CDR3 is TGTGCCAGCTCCGGGACAGGGGGGACTGAAGCTTTCTTT.

This chain uses TRBV18 with TRBJ2-3; 10 nucleotides match TRBD2. V lost 0 bases to trimming and J lost 2 bases; unmatched junction nucleotides: 2. CDR1 and CDR2 from the germline V gene are KGHSH and LQKENI. The CDR3 spans 16 residues. Written as DNA, the CDR3 is TGTGCCAGCTCACCACCTAGCGGGAGGACCACAGATACGCAGTATTTT. Translation: CASSPPSGRTTDTQYF.